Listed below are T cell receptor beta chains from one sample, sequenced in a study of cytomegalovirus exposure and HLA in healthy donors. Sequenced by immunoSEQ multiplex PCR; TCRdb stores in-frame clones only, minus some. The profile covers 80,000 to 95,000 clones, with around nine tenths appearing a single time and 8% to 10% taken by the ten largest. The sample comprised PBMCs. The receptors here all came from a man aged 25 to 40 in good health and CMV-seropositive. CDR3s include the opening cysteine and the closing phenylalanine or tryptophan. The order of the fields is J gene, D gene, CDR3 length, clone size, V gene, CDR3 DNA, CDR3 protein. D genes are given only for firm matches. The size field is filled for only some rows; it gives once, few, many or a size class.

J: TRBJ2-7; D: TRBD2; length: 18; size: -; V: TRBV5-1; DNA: TGCGCCAGCAGCACAAGATGGACTAGCGGGAGTCGTGGCGACGAGCAGTACTTC; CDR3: CASSTRWTSGSRGDEQYF
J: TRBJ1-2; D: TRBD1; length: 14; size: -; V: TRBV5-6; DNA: TGTGCCAGCAGCCGGACAGGGGATAACTATGGCTACACCTTC; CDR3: CASSRTGDNYGYTF
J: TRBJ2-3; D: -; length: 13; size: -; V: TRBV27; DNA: TGTGCCAGCAGTTTCGGGACTTGGAATGGGCAGTATTTT; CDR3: CASSFGTWNGQYF
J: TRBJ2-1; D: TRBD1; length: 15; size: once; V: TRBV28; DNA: TGTGCCAGCAGTTTAACATGGCAGGGGGCCAAGGAGCAGTTCTTC; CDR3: CASSLTWQGAKEQFF
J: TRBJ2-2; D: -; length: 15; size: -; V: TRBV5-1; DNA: TGCGCCAGCAGCTTGGCACAGAAGAACACCGGGGAGCTGTTTTTT; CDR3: CASSLAQKNTGELFF
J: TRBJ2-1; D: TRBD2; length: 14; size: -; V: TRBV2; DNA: TGTGCCAGCAGGGAAACCGGGACTACCAATGAGCAGTTCTTC; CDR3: CASRETGTTNEQFF
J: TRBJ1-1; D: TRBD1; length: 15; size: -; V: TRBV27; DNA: TGTGCCAGCAGTTATAGACAGGGGGCGAGGACTGAAGCTTTCTTT; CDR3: CASSYRQGARTEAFF
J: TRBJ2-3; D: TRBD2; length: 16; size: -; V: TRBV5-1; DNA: TGCGCCAGCAGCTACGGGACTAGATCTAGCACAGATACGCAGTATTTT; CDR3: CASSYGTRSSTDTQYF
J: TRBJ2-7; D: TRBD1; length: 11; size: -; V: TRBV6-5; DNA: TGTGCCAGCATCCAGGGGGCCGAGCAGTACTTC; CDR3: CASIQGAEQYF
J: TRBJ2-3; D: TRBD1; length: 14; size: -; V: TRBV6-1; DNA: TGTGCCACCTATCCCGGGACAGGACGAGATACGCAGTATTTT; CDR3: CATYPGTGRDTQYF
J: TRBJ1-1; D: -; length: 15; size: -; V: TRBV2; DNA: TGTGCCAGCAGTCCCCGGGGAGGGGTGAACACTGAAGCTTTCTTT; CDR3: CASSPRGGVNTEAFF
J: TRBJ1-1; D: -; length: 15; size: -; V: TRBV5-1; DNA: TGCGCCAGCAGACAAGAGGCAGTTGGAGGCACTGAAGCTTTCTTT; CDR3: CASRQEAVGGTEAFF
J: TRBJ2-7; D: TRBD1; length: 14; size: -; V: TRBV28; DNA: TGTGCCAGCAGTCCCAGACAGGGGGCTGGAGAGCAGTACTTC; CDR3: CASSPRQGAGEQYF
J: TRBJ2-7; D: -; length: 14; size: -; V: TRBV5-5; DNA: TGTGCCAGCAGCTTGCTAGGGAGGAAAGGCGAGCAGTACTTC; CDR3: CASSLLGRKGEQYF
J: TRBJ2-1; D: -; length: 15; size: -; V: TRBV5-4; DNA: TGTGCCAGCAGCTCCGGGACAAGCATAAACAATGAGCAGTTCTTC; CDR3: CASSSGTSINNEQFF
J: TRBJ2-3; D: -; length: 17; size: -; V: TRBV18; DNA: TGTGCCAGCTCACCACTCCGGCGCAGGGGGGCCACAGATACGCAGTATTTT; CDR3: CASSPLRRRGATDTQYF
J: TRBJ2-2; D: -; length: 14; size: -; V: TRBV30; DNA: TGTGCCTGGACCCCGGGACTCCAAACCGGGGAGCTGTTTTTT; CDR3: CAWTPGLQTGELFF
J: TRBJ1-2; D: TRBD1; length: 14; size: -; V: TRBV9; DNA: TGTGCCAGCAGCGTCACGGACAGGGACTATGGCTACACCTTC; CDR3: CASSVTDRDYGYTF
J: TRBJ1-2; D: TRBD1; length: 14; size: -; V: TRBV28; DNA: TGTGCCAGCAGGAAAACCGGGACAGTTTATGGCTACACCTTC; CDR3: CASRKTGTVYGYTF
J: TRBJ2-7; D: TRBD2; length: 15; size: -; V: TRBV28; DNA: TGTGCCAGCAGTCAGGGAACTAGCGGGACCTACGAGCAGTACTTC; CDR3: CASSQGTSGTYEQYF
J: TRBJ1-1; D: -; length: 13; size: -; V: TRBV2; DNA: TGTGCCAGCAGTGAAAGGACAGCCCCTGAAGCTTTCTTT; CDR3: CASSERTAPEAFF
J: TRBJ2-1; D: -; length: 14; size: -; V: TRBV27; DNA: TGTGCCAGCAGTTCTTGGGGTCCAGGGGATGAGCAGTTCTTC; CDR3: CASSSWGPGDEQFF
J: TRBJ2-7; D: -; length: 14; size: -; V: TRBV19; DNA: TGTGCCAGTAGTATCGACGGAGGAATTTACGAGCAGTACTTC; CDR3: CASSIDGGIYEQYF
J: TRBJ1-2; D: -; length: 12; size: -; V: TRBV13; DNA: TGTGCCAGCAGCTTACACGGCGGTGGCTACACCTTC; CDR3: CASSLHGGGYTF